This TCR beta chain is from a study of shared clonotypes between healthy human individuals. Overall study results and limits: Despite large depth, rarefaction showed incomplete sorted-subset sequencing.

This clone was observed a single time. The target antigen is unknown. Sequencing was performed with immunoSEQ multiplex PCR; in TCRdb, only in-frame clones are kept and a portion is missing. This sample has under 1,900,000 clones, with 97% to 99% found just once. V was cut by 3 bases and J by 4 bases, with 18 bases left in between. CDR1 is GTSNPN, CDR2 SVGIG, per germline (reference sequence). The CDR3 has 15 residues. This clonotype was obtained from a man aged 25-45 years in good health. The sample comprised naive CD4+ T cells sorted from blood. Subset described: CD45RA+ positively selected. The chain employs TRBV30 and TRBJ1-1; TRBD1 is a possible D gene (6 bases). CDR3 nucleotide sequence: TGTGCCTGGAGAGGGGGTGGTGGACACAGCACTGAAGCTTTCTTT. Translating it yields CAWRGGGGHSTEAFF.